This T cell receptor beta chain was identified in a study of shared clonotypes between healthy human individuals. Findings of the study overall: When compared with the clonotypes that were shared by all four sorted-subset donors, the non-shared clonotypes turned out to have lower generation probabilities.

Comment on this clone: Its antigen is unknown.

The protocol was immunoSEQ multiplex PCR, while the TCRdb copy is restricted to in-frame clones and leaves out a portion. The sample yields roughly 640,000 clones, almost 97% seen once. The CDR3 totals 12 residues. V was trimmed by 5 bases and J by 8 bases, leaving 10 bases between them. CDR1 is MDHEN, CDR2 SYDVKM, per germline. The sample was naive CD4+ T cells sorted from blood. Subset of the sample: CD45RA+ positively selected. The receptor comes from a woman aged 25 to 45 in good health. This chain connects TRBV28 to TRBJ2-1; D not resolved. The chain's CDR3 is CASSPLGYEQFF. The CDR3, as DNA: TGTGCCAGCAGTCCCCTAGGGTATGAGCAGTTCTTC.